The 5 T cell receptor beta chains below all came from one sample that was sequenced in a study of shared clonotypes between healthy human individuals. Positive CCR7 selection of CD45RO-negative cells yielded the naive CD8 cells, and terminally differentiated effector memory CD45RA+ cells were excluded. Method: immunoSEQ multiplex PCR; TCRdb's copy keeps in-frame clones and lacks some. The repertoire consists of approximately 2,200,000 clones, with just over 90% occurring once and the leading ten covering more than 1.5%. Sequencing was carried out using naive CD8+ T cells from PBMCs. Receptors originate from a man aged 18 to 35 in good health. Some clones in this sample may be carry-over from other donors' samples.

This CDR3 is CARMDRGNTEAFF. CDR3 in DNA: TGTGCCAGGATGGACAGGGGGAACACTGAAGCTTTCTTT. The gene calls are TRBV2 and TRBJ1-1; the match to TRBD1 covers 9 bases. J was trimmed by 1 base and V by 9 bases; bases with no gene match: 3. Germline V CDR1 and CDR2: SNHLY, FYNNEI. The CDR3 covers 13 residues.

The chain links TRBV29-1 to TRBJ2-1; 10 bases agree with TRBD2. The CDR3 is made up of 16 amino acids. Germline CDR1 is SQVTM and CDR2 is ANQGSEA. V lost 7 bases to trimming and J lost 0 bases; unmatched junction nucleotides: 9. Here the CDR3 reads CSAILAGESSYNEQFF. CDR3 DNA: TGCAGCGCCATTCTAGCGGGAGAGAGCTCCTACAATGAGCAGTTCTTC.

The chain combines TRBV19 with TRBJ1-1; TRBD1 is a possible D gene (5 bases). CDR1 and CDR2 from the germline V gene are LNHDA and SQIVND (reference sequence). CDR3 length: 12 amino acids. The V end lost 5 bases, the J end lost 4 bases, and 8 bases lay between the germline ends. The CDR3 sequence: CASSVGATEAFF. CDR3 nucleotide sequence: TGTGCCAGTAGTGTCGGGGCCACTGAAGCTTTCTTT.

The CDR3 protein is CASSLFGLGELNYGYTF. The CDR3 bases are TGTGCCAGCAGTTTATTTGGCTTAGGAGAACTAAACTATGGCTACACCTTC. This chain links TRBV27 with TRBJ1-2; D remains ambiguous. Germline V gene data show CDR1 as MNHEY and CDR2 as SMNVEV (reference sequence). The CDR3 loop spans 17 amino acids. The V end lost 1 base, the J end lost 2 bases, and 17 bases lay between the germline ends.

V usage is TRBV7-9 and J usage is TRBJ2-4, with D perhaps TRBD1 (6 bases). V dropped 2 bases and J dropped 0 bases, with 11 bases sitting between them. Germline V gene data show CDR1 as SEHNR and CDR2 as FQNEAQ (reference sequence). This CDR3 has 16 amino acids. DNA of the CDR3: TGTGCCAGCAGCTTAAACAGGGATGGAGCCAAAAACATTCAGTACTTC. Translated, it gives CASSLNRDGAKNIQYF.